Shown below are 25 T cell receptor beta chains from a single sample sequenced in a study of cytomegalovirus exposure and HLA in healthy donors. PCR employed 60 Vbeta and 13 Jbeta primers. Measured with immunoSEQ multiplex PCR; TCRdb has only the in-frame clones, and not every one. The table records approximately 190,000 clones, more than 75% of them present only once. Material: PBMCs. The origin of the receptors is a woman aged 18-29 years in good health and CMV-seronegative.

This clone occurred once. This chain links TRBV5-1 with TRBJ2-3; 11 bases are a match to TRBD2. CDR3 length equals 16 residues. CDR1 SGHRS and CDR2 YFSETQ come from the germline V gene. V dropped 0 bases and J dropped 4; count of bases not matched to a gene: 4. CDR3 sequence reads: CASSLVSGRVPDTQYF. CDR3 nucleotides: TGCGCCAGCAGCTTGGTTAGCGGGAGGGTACCAGATACGCAGTATTTT.

The rearrangement uses TRBV19 and TRBJ1-5, with TRBD1 matching 8 bases. Trimming took 7 bases from V and 4 from J; bases not matched to a gene: 6. CDR1 is LNHDA, CDR2 SQIVND, per germline (reference sequence). The CDR3 sequence is 14 residues long. The CDR3 reads CASTGTGGNQPQHF. The CDR3 bases are TGTGCCAGTACCGGGACAGGAGGTAATCAGCCCCAGCATTTT.

This clone was observed a single time. The chain has TRBV30 and TRBJ1-1, with TRBD1 identical over 10 bases. The germline V gene has CDR1 GTSNPN and CDR2 SVGIG (reference sequence). The CDR3 spans 15 residues. The V gene end was trimmed by 6 bases and the J gene end by 5 bases; junction bases not matched to a gene: 12. CDR3 sequence: CACSRKRTGGTEAFF. In nucleotides, the CDR3 is TGTGCCTGCAGCCGTAAGAGGACAGGGGGTACTGAAGCTTTCTTT.

This chain uses TRBV12-5 with TRBJ1-5; maybe TRBD1 (5 bases). CDR3 length: 13 residues. The V gene's germline CDR1 is LGHNT and CDR2 FRNRAP. V lost 3 bases, J lost 4 bases, and 7 bases lay in between. CDR3 protein: CASGFGGNQPQHF. Written as DNA, the CDR3 is TGTGCTAGTGGTTTCGGGGGGAATCAGCCCCAGCATTTT.

The chain carries TRBV5-1 and TRBJ2-2, with D maybe TRBD2 (5 bases). V was cut by 0 bases and J by 6 bases, with 15 bases left in between. This CDR3 has 16 residues. Germline V gene data show CDR1 as SGHRS and CDR2 as YFSETQ. The CDR3 protein is CASSLARGLGSGELFF. In nucleotides, the CDR3 is TGCGCCAGCAGCTTGGCCCGAGGGTTAGGGTCCGGGGAGCTGTTTTTT. Full variable domain (outside the CDR3, taken from reference TRBV5-1 and TRBJ2-2): KAGVTQTPRYLIKTRGQQVTLSCSPISGHRSVSWYQQTPGQGLQFLFEYFSETQRNKGNFPGRFSGRQFSNSRSEMNVSTLELGDSALYLCASSLARGLGSGELFFGEGSRLTVL.

This chain uses TRBV6-4 with TRBJ2-7; perhaps TRBD1 as D (5 bases). There are 12 residues in the CDR3. The germline gives CDR1 MRHNA, CDR2 SNTAGT. Trimming removed 10 bases at V and 4 bases at J, with 14 bases between. CDR3 DNA sequence: TGTGCCATCCGACAGCAAGGATACGAGCAGTACTTC. It encodes CAIRQQGYEQYF.

This sequence joins TRBV5-1 and TRBJ2-3; D is possibly TRBD2 (6 bases). This CDR3 comprises 19 residues. V lost 5 bases, J lost 2 bases, and 27 bases lay in between. Germline CDR1 is SGHRS and CDR2 is YFSETQ. The CDR3 is CASRAQGLTSFLYTDTQYF. DNA of the CDR3: TGCGCCAGCAGGGCTCAAGGACTAACCTCCTTCCTATACACAGATACGCAGTATTTT.

The chain couples TRBV27 to TRBJ1-1; 8 bases align to TRBD1. From germline, CDR1 is MNHEY and CDR2 SMNVEV (reference sequence). The CDR3 sequence is 14 residues long. Unmatched junction bases numbered 1, after V lost 2 bases and J lost 2 bases. The CDR3 sequence is CASSLGQGNTEAFF. The CDR3 DNA follows: TGTGCCAGCAGTTTAGGACAGGGTAACACTGAAGCTTTCTTT.

The chain has TRBV19 and TRBJ1-5; maybe TRBD1 (6 bases). Germline V gives CDR1 LNHDA, CDR2 SQIVND (reference sequence). There are 13 residues in the CDR3. With 4 bases removed from V and 7 bases from J, the gap between germline ends came to 11 bases. The CDR3 coding sequence is TGTGCCAGTAGTAGACAGGTGAACCAGCCCCAGCATTTT. Residues: CASSRQVNQPQHF.

In its sample, this clone was seen once. The chain links TRBV19 to TRBJ2-2, with D unclear. CDR1 and CDR2 from the germline V gene are LNHDA and SQIVND (reference sequence). This CDR3 spans 12 amino acids. The germline V and J ends were trimmed by 3 bases and 4 bases, with 3 bases remaining between them. CDR3 residues: CASSISTGELFF. The CDR3 coding sequence is TGTGCCAGTAGTATCTCCACCGGGGAGCTGTTTTTT.

J is TRBJ2-3 and V is TRBV7-8; a possible D gene is TRBD1 (6 bases). CDR1 and CDR2 (germline): SGHVS, FQNEAQ. The CDR3 runs to 16 residues. V lost 5 bases and J lost 3, with 18 bases in between. DNA of the CDR3: TGTGCCAGCAGCCCCAAACGGGACACGGCGACAGATACGCAGTATTTT. Protein product: CASSPKRDTATDTQYF.

The chain couples TRBV5-6 to TRBJ2-5; a possible D gene is TRBD2 (5 bases). CDR1 and CDR2 (germline): SGHDT, YYEEEE. CDR3 length: 14 amino acids. The V gene lost 5 bases and the J gene lost 5 bases, with 16 bases spanning the gap. This CDR3 reads CASSPRDPGETQYF. Here the CDR3 DNA reads TGTGCCAGCAGTCCCCGGGATCCGGGGGAGACCCAGTACTTC.

This clone came up a few times. The chain employs TRBV27 and TRBJ1-5; 7 nucleotides line up with TRBD1. The germline V gene encodes CDR1 MNHEY and CDR2 SMNVEV (reference sequence). The CDR3 contains 14 residues. V gave up 2 bases and J gave up 6 bases; unmatched junction bases: 4. CDR3 region: CASSLVQGGQPQHF. The CDR3 coding sequence is TGTGCCAGCAGTTTAGTCCAGGGGGGTCAGCCCCAGCATTTT.

The chain couples TRBV10-3 to TRBJ2-1, with 10 bases lining up with TRBD2. With V trimmed by 9 bases and J by 2 bases, 10 bases remained unmatched. The length of the CDR3 is 16 residues. CDR1 ENHRY and CDR2 SYGVKD come from the germline V gene. The CDR3 loop is CAIGLAVPFPYNEQFF. The DNA for the CDR3 is TGTGCCATAGGACTAGCGGTACCATTCCCCTACAATGAGCAGTTCTTC.

The J gene is TRBJ2-5, the V gene TRBV27; TRBD1 is a possible D gene (6 bases). Trimming shortened V by 6 bases and J by 1 base, and 12 bases separated the two germline ends. The germline CDR1 and CDR2 sequences are MNHEY and SMNVEV (reference sequence). The CDR3 contains 14 residues. CDR3 DNA sequence: TGTGCCAGCAGCAAACAGGGAATCCAAGAGACCCAGTACTTC. It encodes CASSKQGIQETQYF.

The CDR3 nucleotides read TGTGCCGCCAAAAAGAGTTCGAACACCGGGGAGCTGTTTTTT. Amino acids: CAAKKSSNTGELFF. This sequence joins TRBV2 and TRBJ2-2; no reliable D call. The CDR3 totals 14 residues. Germline-derived CDR1 and CDR2 are SNHLY and FYNNEI. Trimming pared 11 bases from V and 0 bases from J, leaving 13 bases between.

The chain is built from TRBV6-5 and TRBJ2-7; TRBD1 agrees at 9 bases. V shed 2 bases and J 7 bases; nucleotides not matched to a gene: 9. CDR1 is MNHEY, CDR2 SVGAGI, per germline. The CDR3 sequence is 15 residues long. CDR3 in amino acids: CASSYLPDRGMEQYF. CDR3 sequence (DNA): TGTGCCAGCAGTTACCTCCCGGACAGGGGAATGGAGCAGTACTTC.

The chain joins TRBV30 to TRBJ2-3; TRBD2 agrees at 10 bases. The CDR3 contains 17 residues. Germline CDR1 and CDR2: GTSNPN and SVGIG (reference sequence). Unmatched junction bases numbered 8, after V lost 0 bases and J lost 2 bases. CDR3 in amino acids: CAWSVLRTSGITDTQYF. The CDR3 DNA sequence: TGTGCCTGGAGTGTTCTGAGGACTAGCGGTATCACAGATACGCAGTATTTT. The whole variable domain, remainder taken from reference TRBV30 and TRBJ2-3, is SQTIHQWPATLVQPVGSPLSLECTVEGTSNPNLYWYRQAAGRGLQLLFYSVGIGQISSEVPQNLSASRPQDRQFILSSKKLLLSDSGFYLCAWSVLRTSGITDTQYFGPGTRLTVL.

For this clone: The sample contains more than one DNA sequence encoding this CDR3. The J gene is TRBJ2-3, the V gene TRBV28; D not resolved. V was cut by 2 bases and J by 0 bases, with 6 bases left in between. Germline CDR1 reads MDHEN; CDR2 reads SYDVKM. This CDR3 contains 14 residues. The chain's CDR3 is CASSLVLSTDTQYF. The CDR3 DNA sequence: TGTGCCAGCAGTTTAGTACTGAGCACAGATACGCAGTATTTT.

V usage is TRBV5-6 and J usage is TRBJ1-1; TRBD1 is a possible D gene (5 bases). Germline V gives CDR1 SGHDT, CDR2 YYEEEE. The CDR3 loop spans 15 amino acids. V was clipped by 5 bases and J by 1 base, with 15 bases between them. The CDR3 is CASSNLGGENTEAFF. CDR3 in DNA: TGTGCCAGCAGTAATCTGGGGGGGGAGAACACTGAAGCTTTCTTT.

This chain joins TRBV7-9 and TRBJ2-7; weak D call: TRBD1 (5 bases). Trimming shortened V by 1 base and J by 2 bases, and 6 bases separated the two germline ends. Germline V CDR1 and CDR2: SEHNR, FQNEAQ (reference sequence). The CDR3 is 13 residues long. Here the CDR3 reads CASSLGQPYEQYF. DNA of the CDR3: TGTGCCAGCAGCTTAGGACAGCCCTACGAGCAGTACTTC.

The rearrangement joins TRBV10-3 to TRBJ2-1; D unclear. This CDR3 is 12 amino acids long. The germline V gene encodes CDR1 ENHRY and CDR2 SYGVKD. Trimming stripped 5 bases from V and 4 bases from J, with 6 bases between. CDR3 sequence: CAISPSYNEQFF. CDR3 DNA sequence: TGTGCCATCAGTCCTAGTTACAATGAGCAGTTCTTC.

This clone was seen only once. This CDR3 is CASSEWQGFAEAFF. The CDR3 DNA reads as TGTGCCAGCAGTGAGTGGCAGGGCTTCGCTGAAGCTTTCTTT. The rearrangement joins TRBV2 to TRBJ1-1, with TRBD1 as a possible D gene (5 bases). Germline CDR1 and CDR2: SNHLY and FYNNEI. CDR3 size: 14 residues. The germline V and J ends were trimmed by 3 bases and 6 bases, with 14 bases remaining between them.

V usage is TRBV2 and J usage is TRBJ1-2, with 7 nucleotides matching TRBD1. Unmatched junction bases numbered 7, after V lost 4 bases and J lost 8 bases. Germline CDR1 reads SNHLY; CDR2 reads FYNNEI. The CDR3 has 13 residues. The CDR3 coding sequence is TGTGCCAGCAGTGTTGAGGGGGCGGGAGGCTACACCTTC. Translated: CASSVEGAGGYTF.

The chain recombines TRBV6-5 with TRBJ1-2, with D perhaps TRBD1 (6 bases). The V end lost 2 bases, the J end lost 4 bases, and 14 bases lay between the germline ends. The germline gives CDR1 MNHEY, CDR2 SVGAGI. The CDR3 is 15 amino acids. CDR3 sequence: CASSYTQGGGYGYTF. The CDR3 DNA sequence: TGTGCCAGCAGTTACACACAGGGTGGGGGCTATGGCTACACCTTC.